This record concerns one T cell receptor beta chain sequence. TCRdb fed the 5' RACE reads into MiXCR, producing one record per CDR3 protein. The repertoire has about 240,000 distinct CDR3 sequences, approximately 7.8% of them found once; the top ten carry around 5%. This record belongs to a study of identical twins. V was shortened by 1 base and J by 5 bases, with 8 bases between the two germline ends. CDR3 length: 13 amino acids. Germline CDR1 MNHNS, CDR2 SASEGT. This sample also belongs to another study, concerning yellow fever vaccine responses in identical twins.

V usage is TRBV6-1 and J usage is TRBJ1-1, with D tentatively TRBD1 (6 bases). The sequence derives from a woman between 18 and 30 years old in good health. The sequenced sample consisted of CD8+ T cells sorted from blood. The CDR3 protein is CASSEGGLTEAFF. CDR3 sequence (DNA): TGTGCCAGCAGTGAAGGGGGGCTTACTGAAGCTTTCTTT.